Listed below are T cell receptor beta chains from one sample, sequenced in a study of shared clonotypes between healthy human individuals. Assay: immunoSEQ multiplex PCR; the TCRdb copy retains only in-frame clones and omits some. This sample yields roughly 890,000 clones, of which around 92% are seen a single time; 24% belongs to the top ten. Sequenced input: naive CD8+ T cells sorted from blood. All receptors derive from a man aged 25-45 years in good health. CDR3s include the opening cysteine and the closing phenylalanine or tryptophan. D genes are given only for firm matches. Not all rows give a size; the values are once, few, many and, for expanded clones, a class.

D	size	J	V	DNA	CDR3
TRBD2	once	TRBJ2-1	TRBV7-6	TGTGCCAGCAGCTTACAAGCAGGGACTAGCGTCTCCTACAATGAGCAGTTCTTC	CASSLQAGTSVSYNEQFF
TRBD1	.	TRBJ2-7	TRBV7-9	TGTGCCAGCAGCTTCCCAGGGGGATCCGAGCAGTACTTC	CASSFPGGSEQYF
TRBD1	.	TRBJ1-4	TRBV7-9	TGTGCCAGCAGCTTCCCACGCTCCGGGACAGGAGATTCTAATGAAAAACTGTTTTTT	CASSFPRSGTGDSNEKLFF
TRBD2	.	TRBJ2-7	TRBV28	TGTGCCAGCAGTTTTGTAGCGGGAGGCGAGCAGTACTTC	CASSFVAGGEQYF
.	.	TRBJ2-1	TRBV25-1	TGTGCCAGCAGTGAAGGGGTTGAGCGAGGGACCTCCTACAATGAGCAGTTCTTC	CASSEGVERGTSYNEQFF
TRBD2	.	TRBJ2-5	TRBV27	TGTGCCAGCAGTTTAGCGAGGACCCGGACTAGCGGGAAAGAGACCCAGTACTTC	CASSLARTRTSGKETQYF
TRBD1	.	TRBJ2-1	TRBV4-1	TGCGCCAGCAGCCAACGACAGGGGATGTACGAGCAGTTCTTC	CASSQRQGMYEQFF
TRBD1	.	TRBJ2-1	TRBV4-3	TGCGCCAGCAGCCACGGACAGGGGGCGAACAATGAGCAGTTCTTC	CASSHGQGANNEQFF
TRBD2	.	TRBJ2-7	TRBV10-1	TGCGCCAGCAGCTCAGGGACTAGCGGCTACGAGCAGTACTTC	CASSSGTSGYEQYF
TRBD2	.	TRBJ2-7	TRBV4-3	TGCGCCAGCAGCCAAGGTAGCGGGGGAATCTACGAGCAGTACTTC	CASSQGSGGIYEQYF
.	.	TRBJ2-7	TRBV9	TGTGCCAGCAGCGCGGACAGCGCCGAGCAGTACTTC	CASSADSAEQYF
.	.	TRBJ2-5	TRBV11-2	TGTGCCAGCAGCTTAGTCTTTGAAGGAGAGACCCAGTACTTC	CASSLVFEGETQYF
TRBD1	.	TRBJ1-2	TRBV7-9	TGTGCCAGCAGCCCAGGGACAGGGTGGTTGATCTACACCTTC	CASSPGTGWLIYTF
.	.	TRBJ2-1	TRBV15	TGTGCCACCAGCAGAGATAGAAAAGTGCAGTTCTTC	CATSRDRKVQFF
.	few	TRBJ2-2	TRBV30	TGTGCCTGGGACCGCCTCGGTACCGGGGAGCTGTTTTTT	CAWDRLGTGELFF
.	.	TRBJ1-1	TRBV4-3	TGCGCCAGCAGCCAAGCCTTCTGGGCCACCACTGAAGCTTTCTTT	CASSQAFWATTEAFF
.	.	TRBJ2-7	TRBV29-1	TGCAGCGCTCAATCTGGATACGAGCAGTACTTC	CSAQSGYEQYF
.	.	TRBJ1-3	TRBV28	TGTGCCAGCACCACGTGGTATTGGCAGGGGTCTGGAAACACCATATATTTT	CASTTWYWQGSGNTIYF
.	.	TRBJ2-7	TRBV20-1	TGCAGTGGCAAGGACGGCCGCGAGCAGTACTTC	CSGKDGREQYF
.	.	TRBJ2-3	TRBV5-4	TGTGCCAGCAGTCATGAAACTAACGCTACTAGCACAGATACGCAGTATTTT	CASSHETNATSTDTQYF
TRBD1	.	TRBJ1-2	TRBV18	TGTGCCAGCTCTCTATTGCGGGACAGGGGGAATGGCTACACCTTC	CASSLLRDRGNGYTF
TRBD1	.	TRBJ1-5	TRBV10-3	TGTGCCATCAGTGACTCGAGGACAGGGCATAATCAGCCCCAGCATTTT	CAISDSRTGHNQPQHF
TRBD1	.	TRBJ2-7	TRBV29-1	TGCAGCGTTGGAGGACAGGGGGTAACTCCCTACGAGCAGTACTTC	CSVGGQGVTPYEQYF
TRBD1	.	TRBJ2-5	TRBV7-8	TGTGCCAGCAGCTTACCCGTAGGACAGGGGATATACGGGACCCAGTACTTC	CASSLPVGQGIYGTQYF
.	.	TRBJ1-4	TRBV7-9	TGTGCCAGCAGCCGAGTACAGGGTAGGGTCGATGAAAAACTGTTTTTT	CASSRVQGRVDEKLFF
TRBD2	.	TRBJ2-7	TRBV28	TGTGCCAGCCTTACTAGCGGCTACGAGCAGTACTTC	CASLTSGYEQYF
.	.	TRBJ2-1	TRBV29-1	TGCAGCGTTGAGTCCACGAACTCCTACAATGAGCAGTTCTTC	CSVESTNSYNEQFF
TRBD1	.	TRBJ1-5	TRBV7-2	TGTGCCAGCAGCAGCGGGACAGTTAGCAATCAGCCCCAGCATTTT	CASSSGTVSNQPQHF
TRBD1	.	TRBJ2-7	TRBV7-9	TGTGCCAGCAGCTTAGCCGAGGACAGGGTATTCTACGAGCAGTACTTC	CASSLAEDRVFYEQYF
TRBD1	.	TRBJ1-1	TRBV6-5	TGTGCCAGCAGTACCGGGACAGCCACTGAAGCTTTCTTT	CASSTGTATEAFF
.	.	TRBJ2-2	TRBV10-3	TGTGCCATCAGTGAGTCGCTTGCCGGGGAGCTGTTTTTT	CAISESLAGELFF
.	.	TRBJ1-1	TRBV11-2	TGTGCCAGCAGCTTACTGGGGGGAACTGAAGCTTTCTTT	CASSLLGGTEAFF
.	.	TRBJ2-5	TRBV6-1	TGTGCCAGCAGTGAATGGCCTGGGCGGAACCAAGAGACCCAGTACTTC	CASSEWPGRNQETQYF
.	.	TRBJ2-7	TRBV7-9	TGTGCCAGCAGCTTAGGAGTCTCAGGGGTTGCTAGCGAGCAGTACTTC	CASSLGVSGVASEQYF
TRBD1	.	TRBJ2-5	TRBV5-4	TGTGCCAGCAGCTTGTTGGGGACAGGGACCCAAGAGACCCAGTACTTC	CASSLLGTGTQETQYF
.	.	TRBJ1-4	TRBV7-9	TGTGCCAGCAGCTTGGTTTCCGGGGGCGGTCAGGAAAAACTGTTTTTT	CASSLVSGGGQEKLFF
.	.	TRBJ2-7	TRBV11-2	TGTGCCAGCAGCTTTGGGGGACTTTACGAGCAGTACTTC	CASSFGGLYEQYF
.	.	TRBJ2-2	TRBV4-1	TGCGCCAGCAGCATCTCCGTCGGCGGGGAGCTGTTTTTT	CASSISVGGELFF
.	.	TRBJ2-1	TRBV4-1	TGCGCCAGCAGCCCGAATTTGTCACACGAGCAGTTCTTC	CASSPNLSHEQFF
TRBD2	once	TRBJ2-7	TRBV5-4	TGTGCCAGCAGCTTAATCACTAGCGGCTCCTACGAGCAGTACTTC	CASSLITSGSYEQYF
TRBD1	.	TRBJ2-7	TRBV10-3	TGTGCCATCAGTGAGTCGGGACAGGGGGCGGGGTACGAGCAGTACTTC	CAISESGQGAGYEQYF
.	few	TRBJ2-7	TRBV28	TGTGCCAGCAGTTCGCCTCGGGGGCGCGGCTCCTACGAGCAGTACTTC	CASSSPRGRGSYEQYF
TRBD2	.	TRBJ2-5	TRBV5-1	TGCGCCAGCAGCTTGGTTCTAGCGGGATTCAGAGAGACCCAGTACTTC	CASSLVLAGFRETQYF
.	.	TRBJ1-2	TRBV10-3	TGTGCCATCAGTGAGTCGAATCAGGGAGTGTACGCCTTC	CAISESNQGVYAF
TRBD2	.	TRBJ2-5	TRBV5-1	TGCGCCAGCAGCTTGTGGCTAGCGGGGAGCAGCCAAGAGACCCAGTACTTC	CASSLWLAGSSQETQYF
.	.	TRBJ2-5	TRBV2	TGTGCCAGCAGTCTTGAAAGCCCTCTAGATGGGACCCAGTACTTC	CASSLESPLDGTQYF
.	.	TRBJ1-2	TRBV2	TGTGCCAGCATAATAGGGAGGATCCATGGCTACACCTTC	CASIIGRIHGYTF
.	.	TRBJ1-2	TRBV28	TGTGCCAGCAGCCCTGTTAGGGGCGTGGACTATGGCTACACCTTC	CASSPVRGVDYGYTF
.	.	TRBJ2-4	TRBV11-1	TGTGCCAGCAGCTTAGCGCACGGGTCGGGGGACATTCAGTACTTC	CASSLAHGSGDIQYF
.	.	TRBJ2-7	TRBV15	TGTGCCACCAGCCGCGAGGTGGGGACCTACGAGCAGTACTTC	CATSREVGTYEQYF